The source of this TCR beta chain is a study of cytomegalovirus exposure and HLA in healthy donors. Trimming left V 8 bases short and J 0 bases short, with 4 bases between. The CDR3 sequence is 11 residues long. Germline lookup yields CDR1 ENHRY and CDR2 SYGVKD. In the PCR, 60 Vbeta and 13 Jbeta primers were used. Profiling relied on immunoSEQ multiplex PCR, and the TCRdb table lists in-frame clones only, not all of them. Of tens of thousands of clones listed, over 75% are singletons. The study, taken as a whole, reports: Serostatus for CMV was the only available immune exposure information. Most TCR beta V segments were productive about 90% or about 30% of the time in an earlier analysis. Cytomegalovirus-associated TCR beta chains were listed, numbering some 170. Most TCRs appeared rarely, but some public TCRs recurred in many donors.

In regard to this clone: Its antigen remains unidentified.

This receptor was identified in a girl aged 2-15 years in good health and CMV-seropositive. The J gene is TRBJ1-2, the V gene TRBV10-3; D ambiguous. Sequenced input: PBMCs. The CDR3 DNA sequence: TGTGCCATCGGAGCTAACTATGGCTACACCTTC. Residues: CAIGANYGYTF.